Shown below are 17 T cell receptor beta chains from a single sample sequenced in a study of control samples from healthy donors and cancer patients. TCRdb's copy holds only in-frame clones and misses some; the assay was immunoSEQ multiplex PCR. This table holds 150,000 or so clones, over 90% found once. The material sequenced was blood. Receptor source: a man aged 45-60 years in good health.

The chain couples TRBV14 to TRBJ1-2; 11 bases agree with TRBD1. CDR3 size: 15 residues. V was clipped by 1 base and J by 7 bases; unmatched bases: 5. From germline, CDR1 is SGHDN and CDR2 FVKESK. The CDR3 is CASSQAGTGGSGYTF. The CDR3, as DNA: TGTGCCAGCAGCCAAGCCGGGACAGGGGGTTCTGGCTACACCTTC.

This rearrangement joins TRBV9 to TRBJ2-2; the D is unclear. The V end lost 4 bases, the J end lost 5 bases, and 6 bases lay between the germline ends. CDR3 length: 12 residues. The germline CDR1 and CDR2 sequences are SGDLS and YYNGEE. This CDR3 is CASSRATGELFF. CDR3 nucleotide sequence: TGTGCCAGCAGCAGGGCTACCGGGGAGCTGTTTTTT.

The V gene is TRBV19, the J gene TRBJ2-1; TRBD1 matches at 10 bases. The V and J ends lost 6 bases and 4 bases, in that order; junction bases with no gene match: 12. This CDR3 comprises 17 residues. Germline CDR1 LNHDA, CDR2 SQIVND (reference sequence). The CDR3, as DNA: TGTGCCAGTAGCCCGCCCTCGGGACAGGGGCTGTACAATGAGCAGTTCTTC. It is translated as CASSPPSGQGLYNEQFF.

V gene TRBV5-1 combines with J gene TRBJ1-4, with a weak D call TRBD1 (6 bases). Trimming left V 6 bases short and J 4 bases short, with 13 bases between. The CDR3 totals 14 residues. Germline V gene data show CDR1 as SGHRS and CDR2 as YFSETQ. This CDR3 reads CASKTGRGNEKLFF. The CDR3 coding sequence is TGCGCCAGCAAGACAGGAAGGGGTAATGAAAAACTGTTTTTT.

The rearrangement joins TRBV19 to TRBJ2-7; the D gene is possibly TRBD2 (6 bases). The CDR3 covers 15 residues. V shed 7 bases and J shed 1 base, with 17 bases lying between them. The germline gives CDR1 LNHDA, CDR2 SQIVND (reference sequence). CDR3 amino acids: CASTPRGRGSYEQYF. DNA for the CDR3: TGTGCCAGTACCCCTAGAGGGCGGGGTTCCTACGAGCAGTACTTC.

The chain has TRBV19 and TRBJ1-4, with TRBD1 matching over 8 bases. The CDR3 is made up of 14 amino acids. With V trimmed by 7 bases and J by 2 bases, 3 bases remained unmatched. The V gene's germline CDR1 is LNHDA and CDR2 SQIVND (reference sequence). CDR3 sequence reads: CASIDRGTNEKLFF. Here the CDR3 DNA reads TGTGCCAGTATAGACAGGGGCACTAATGAAAAACTGTTTTTT.

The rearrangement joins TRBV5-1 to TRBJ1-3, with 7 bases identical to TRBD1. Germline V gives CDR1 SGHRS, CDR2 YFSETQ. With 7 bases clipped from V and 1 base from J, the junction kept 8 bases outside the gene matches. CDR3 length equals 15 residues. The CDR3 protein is CASSGQEPSGNTIYF. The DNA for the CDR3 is TGCGCCAGCTCCGGACAGGAGCCTTCTGGAAACACCATATATTTT. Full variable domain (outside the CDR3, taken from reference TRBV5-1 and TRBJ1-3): KAGVTQTPRYLIKTRGQQVTLSCSPISGHRSVSWYQQTPGQGLQFLFEYFSETQRNKGNFPGRFSGRQFSNSRSEMNVSTLELGDSALYLCASSGQEPSGNTIYFGEGSWLTVV.

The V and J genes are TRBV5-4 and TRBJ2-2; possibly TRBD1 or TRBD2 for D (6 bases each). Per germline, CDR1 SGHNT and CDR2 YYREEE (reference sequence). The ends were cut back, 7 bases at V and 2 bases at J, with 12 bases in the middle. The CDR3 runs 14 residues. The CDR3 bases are TGTGCCAGCGGGGGCGGGACTAACACCGGGGAGCTGTTTTTT. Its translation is CASGGGTNTGELFF.

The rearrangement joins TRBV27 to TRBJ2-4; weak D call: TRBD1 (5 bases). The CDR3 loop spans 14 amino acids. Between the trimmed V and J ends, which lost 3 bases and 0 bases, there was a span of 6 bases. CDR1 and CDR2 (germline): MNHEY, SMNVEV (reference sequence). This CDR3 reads CASSFREAKNIQYF. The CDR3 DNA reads TGTGCCAGCAGTTTCAGGGAAGCCAAAAACATTCAGTACTTC.

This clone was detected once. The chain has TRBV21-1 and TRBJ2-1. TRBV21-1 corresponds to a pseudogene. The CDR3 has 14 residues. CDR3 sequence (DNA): TGTGCCAGCAGCAAAGTCCCCTCCTACAATGAGCAGTTCTTC. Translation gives CASSKVPSYNEQFF.

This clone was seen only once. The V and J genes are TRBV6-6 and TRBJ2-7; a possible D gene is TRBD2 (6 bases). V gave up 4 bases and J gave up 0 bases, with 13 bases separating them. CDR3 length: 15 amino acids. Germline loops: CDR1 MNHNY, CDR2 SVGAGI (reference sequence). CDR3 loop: CASSSLAANSYEQYF. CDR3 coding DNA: TGTGCCAGCAGTTCTTTAGCGGCTAACTCCTACGAGCAGTACTTC.

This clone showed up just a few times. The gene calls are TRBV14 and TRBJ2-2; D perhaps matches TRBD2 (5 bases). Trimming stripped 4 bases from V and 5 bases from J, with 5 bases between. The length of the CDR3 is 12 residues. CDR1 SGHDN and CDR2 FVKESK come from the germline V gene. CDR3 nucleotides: TGTGCCAGCAGCCGCGGGACCGGGGAGCTGTTTTTT. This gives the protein CASSRGTGELFF.

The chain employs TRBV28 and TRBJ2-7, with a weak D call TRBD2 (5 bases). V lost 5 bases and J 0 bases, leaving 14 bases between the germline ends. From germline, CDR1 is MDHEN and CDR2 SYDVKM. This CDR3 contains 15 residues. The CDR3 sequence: CASSSLGGGSYEQYF. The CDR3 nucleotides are TGTGCCAGCAGTAGTTTGGGCGGAGGCTCCTACGAGCAGTACTTC.

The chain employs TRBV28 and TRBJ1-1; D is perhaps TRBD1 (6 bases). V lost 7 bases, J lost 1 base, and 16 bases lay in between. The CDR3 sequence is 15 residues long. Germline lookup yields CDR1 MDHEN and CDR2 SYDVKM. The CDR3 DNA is TGTGCCAGCATTAGTGGGCAACAGGGGAACACTGAAGCTTTCTTT. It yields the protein CASISGQQGNTEAFF.

The CDR3 loop reads CASGGGNSPLHF. For the CDR3, the DNA is TGTGCCAGCGGAGGGGGTAATTCACCCCTCCACTTT. The gene calls are TRBV6-6 and TRBJ1-6; D is possibly TRBD1 (6 bases). V was cut by 8 bases and J by 6 bases, with 8 bases left in between. The germline CDR1 and CDR2 sequences are MNHNY and SVGAGI (reference sequence). The CDR3 has 12 amino acids.

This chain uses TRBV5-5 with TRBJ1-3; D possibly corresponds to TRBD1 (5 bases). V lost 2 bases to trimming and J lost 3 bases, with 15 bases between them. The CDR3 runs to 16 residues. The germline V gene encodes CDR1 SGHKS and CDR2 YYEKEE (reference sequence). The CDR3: CASSLGSGIGGNTIYF. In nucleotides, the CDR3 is TGTGCCAGCAGCTTAGGCTCAGGGATTGGTGGAAACACCATATATTTT.

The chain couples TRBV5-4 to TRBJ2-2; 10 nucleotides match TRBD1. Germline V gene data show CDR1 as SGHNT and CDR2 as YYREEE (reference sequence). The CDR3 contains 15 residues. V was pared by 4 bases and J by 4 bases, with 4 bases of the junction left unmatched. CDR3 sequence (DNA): TGTGCCAGCAGCGTGGGACAGGGGACCACCGGGGAGCTGTTTTTT. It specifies CASSVGQGTTGELFF.